The 8 T cell receptor beta chains below were found in one sample sequenced in a study of cytomegalovirus exposure and HLA in healthy donors. The PCR made use of 60 Vbeta and 13 Jbeta primers. Here immunoSEQ multiplex PCR was the method, and the copy in TCRdb shows in-frame clones only, minus some. The table has over 150,000 clones, roughly three quarters seen once. Input material: PBMCs. These receptor sequences come from a male donor in good health and CMV-seropositive.

This chain connects TRBV6-1 to TRBJ1-3; D is uncertain. Germline CDR1 is MNHNS and CDR2 is SASEGT. V shed 5 bases and J shed 0 bases, with 11 bases lying between them. The CDR3 runs to 15 residues. CDR3 DNA sequence: TGTGCCAGCAGTTGGACTGAGAGCTCTGGAAACACCATATATTTT. This encodes CASSWTESSGNTIYF.

This chain uses TRBV4-1 with TRBJ1-2; TRBD1 matches at 11 bases. The CDR3 is 15 residues long. J lost 4 bases, V lost 8 bases, and 9 bases had no gene match. CDR1 is MGHRA, CDR2 YSYEKL, per germline. The CDR3 coding sequence is TGCGCCAGCGCTTTTAGGGACAGGGGGTTCTATGGCTACACCTTC. Encoded protein: CASAFRDRGFYGYTF.

This clone was found a few times. J is TRBJ1-1 and V is TRBV9, with D unresolved. CDR3 size: 14 residues. The germline V gene encodes CDR1 SGDLS and CDR2 YYNGEE. The germline V and J ends were trimmed by 0 bases and 1 base, with 7 bases remaining between them. The CDR3 region has the DNA TGTGCCAGCAGCGTAGACGCGGCGAACACTGAAGCTTTCTTT. Translation gives CASSVDAANTEAFF.

The chain couples TRBV6-1 to TRBJ1-1; D possibly corresponds to TRBD1 (5 bases). The CDR3 loop spans 16 amino acids. The V end lost 3 bases, the J end lost 0 bases, and 14 bases lay between the germline ends. Germline values: CDR1 MNHNS, CDR2 SASEGT. The CDR3 region has the DNA TGTGCCAGCAGTGAGGCGGCAGGGCGAATGAACACTGAAGCTTTCTTT. Amino acids: CASSEAAGRMNTEAFF.

The chain carries TRBV11-3 and TRBJ1-1; D call uncertain. The germline V and J ends were trimmed by 1 base and 5 bases, with 11 bases remaining between them. This CDR3 has 14 residues. Looked up from germline, CDR1 is SGHNT and CDR2 is YENEEA. The CDR3 DNA reads as TGTGCCAGCAGCTTAGGTATCGGGGATACTGAAGCTTTCTTT. The encoded protein is CASSLGIGDTEAFF.

The rearrangement joins TRBV27 to TRBJ2-7; no reliable D call. Trimming pared 6 bases from V and 3 bases from J, leaving 6 bases between. The germline V gene has CDR1 MNHEY and CDR2 SMNVEV (reference sequence). This CDR3 is built from 11 residues. The CDR3 DNA reads as TGTGCCAGCAGAACGGGCTACGAGCAGTACTTC. Its protein product is CASRTGYEQYF.

The chain carries TRBV6-5 and TRBJ2-2; TRBD2 matches 7 bases. V lost 9 bases, J lost 4 bases, and 5 bases stayed unmatched. CDR1 is MNHEY and CDR2 is SVGAGI in the germline V gene. The length of the CDR3 is 13 residues. This chain's CDR3 is CASRGEGTGELFF. The CDR3 DNA reads TGTGCCAGTCGGGGGGAGGGCACCGGGGAGCTGTTTTTT.

This clone came up once. This rearrangement joins TRBV4-3 to TRBJ1-6; perhaps TRBD1 as D (6 bases). Germline V gives CDR1 LGHNA, CDR2 YSLEER. The ends were cut back, 4 bases at V and 0 bases at J, with 13 bases in the middle. CDR3 length: 17 amino acids. CDR3 in amino acids: CASSRQIQGSYNSPLHF. CDR3 bases: TGCGCCAGCAGCCGCCAGATACAGGGCTCCTATAATTCACCCCTCCACTTT.